This T cell receptor beta chain was recovered during a study of T cells in Graves' hyperthyroidism and ophthalmopathy. The germline gives CDR1 MDHEN, CDR2 SYDVKM. This CDR3 comprises 15 residues. V lost 0 bases and J 1 base, leaving 6 bases between the germline ends. Researchers amplified the TCR beta CDR3 regions from RNA transcripts. An initial round of RT-PCR targeting the TCR CDR3 relied on the HTBI primer set. In TCRdb, the multiplex PCR reads were re-called with MiXCR into one record per CDR3 protein. The sample shows 350,000 to 400,000 distinct CDR3 sequences, about 15% of them seen only once. At least ten counts were recorded for this clonotype.

V usage is TRBV28 and J usage is TRBJ2-2; the D gene is possibly TRBD2 (5 bases). The source of this sequence is a woman in her twenties or thirties with Graves' hyperthyroidism. Material: blood. The CDR3 sequence: CASSLWGRNTGELFF. The CDR3 nucleotides read TGTGCCAGCAGTTTATGGGGGAGGAACACCGGGGAGCTGTTTTTT. The full variable domain, in which reference TRBV28 and TRBJ2-2 provide the parts outside the CDR3, is DVKVTQSSRYLVKRTGEKVFLECVQDMDHENMFWYRQDPGLGLRLIYFSYDVKMKEKGDIPEGYSVSREKKERFSLILESASTNQTSMYLCASSLWGRNTGELFFGEGSRLTVL.